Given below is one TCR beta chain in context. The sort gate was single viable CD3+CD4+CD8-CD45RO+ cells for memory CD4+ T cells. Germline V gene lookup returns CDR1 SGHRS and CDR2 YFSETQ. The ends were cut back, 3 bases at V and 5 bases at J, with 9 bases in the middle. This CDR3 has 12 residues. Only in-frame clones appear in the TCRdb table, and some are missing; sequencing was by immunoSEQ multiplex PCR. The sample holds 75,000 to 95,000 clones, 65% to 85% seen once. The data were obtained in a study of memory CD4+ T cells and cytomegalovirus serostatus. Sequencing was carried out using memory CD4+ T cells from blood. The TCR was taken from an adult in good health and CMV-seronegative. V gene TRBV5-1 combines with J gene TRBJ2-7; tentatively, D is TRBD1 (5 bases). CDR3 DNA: TGCGCCAGCAGCTACCAGGGCCACGAGCAGTACTTC. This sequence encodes CASSYQGHEQYF.